Listed here are 14 T cell receptor beta chains from one sample, sequenced in a study of Graves' ophthalmopathy and Graves' hyperthyroidism. As the template, RNA transcripts were used to amplify TCR beta CDR3 regions. HTBI primers served in a first-round RT-PCR, which a second-round multiplex PCR followed. In TCRdb, the multiplex PCR reads were re-called with MiXCR into one record per CDR3 protein. This sample has about 500,000 distinct CDR3 sequences, with approximately 14% found just once. Sequencing was carried out using blood. These receptors were obtained from a woman between 25 and 40 years old with Graves' ophthalmopathy.

The V and J genes are TRBV12-3 or TRBV12-4 and TRBJ1-5; D gene unclear. The CDR3 is 12 amino acids. Trimming removed 8 bases from V and 9 bases from J, with 14 bases in between. The CDR3 spells CASSRTIRPQHF. The CDR3 bases are TGTGCCAGCTCCCGGACCATTCGGCCCCAGCATTTT.

This clonotype was counted many times. The V and J genes are TRBV24-1 and TRBJ1-5, with 7 bases lining up with TRBD1. The CDR3 is 14 residues long. V was clipped by 9 bases and J by 2 bases; unmatched bases: 6. CDR1 and CDR2 (germline): KGHDR, SFDVKD. The CDR3 spells CATSTQGGNQPQHF. Here the CDR3 DNA reads TGTGCCACCTCCACCCAGGGGGGCAATCAGCCCCAGCATTTT.

The chain links TRBV12-3 or TRBV12-4 to TRBJ2-5; no clear D. The V gene lost 3 bases and the J gene lost 5 bases, with 7 bases spanning the gap. The CDR3 is 12 amino acids. The CDR3 protein is CASSLWVETQYF. Written as DNA, the CDR3 is TGTGCCAGCAGTTTGTGGGTCGAGACCCAGTACTTC.

This clonotype appeared many times. The rearrangement joins TRBV20-1 to TRBJ1-5; TRBD1 matches at 7 bases. CDR3 size: 17 residues. Germline CDR1 and CDR2: DFQATT and SNEGSKA (reference sequence). The junction had 12 bases not matched to a gene; V was cut back by 1 base and J by 3 bases. DNA for the CDR3: TGCAGTGCTAGAGTGTCCCTTCGACAGGGTATCAATCAGCCCCAGCATTTT. This encodes CSARVSLRQGINQPQHF.

This chain connects TRBV6-1 to TRBJ2-5; 10 positions agree with TRBD1. Unmatched junction bases numbered 8, after V lost 5 bases and J lost 5 bases. The CDR3 is made up of 15 amino acids. Germline V gives CDR1 MNHNS, CDR2 SASEGT. CDR3 in DNA: TGTGCCAGCAGTCAACCCGACAGGGGGCATGAGACCCAGTACTTC. It encodes CASSQPDRGHETQYF.

CDR3 protein: CASRWLAVNTGELFF. The CDR3 DNA reads TGTGCCAGTAGATGGCTAGCGGTGAACACCGGGGAGCTGTTTTTT. This chain joins TRBV19 and TRBJ2-2, with TRBD2 matching 7 bases. V lost 6 bases and J lost 1; bases outside the gene matches: 5. This CDR3 is built from 15 residues. Looked up from germline, CDR1 is LNHDA and CDR2 is SQIVND (reference sequence). The full variable domain, its missing parts supplied by reference TRBV19 and TRBJ2-2, is DGGITQSPKYLFRKEGQNVTLSCEQNLNHDAMYWYRQDPGQGLRLIYYSQIVNDFQKGDIAEGYSVSREKKESFPLTVTSAQKNPTAFYLCASRWLAVNTGELFFGEGSRLTVL.

The CDR3 bases are TGTGCCAGCAGTTTATATCTGGGGGCGAACACTGAAGCTTTCTTT. This translates into CASSLYLGANTEAFF. The V and J genes are TRBV28 and TRBJ1-1; a weak D match, TRBD1 (6 bases). The CDR3 contains 15 residues. V lost 1 base, J lost 1 base, and 10 bases lay in between. Germline loops: CDR1 MDHEN, CDR2 SYDVKM.

There are many counts of this clonotype. The chain joins TRBV25-1 to TRBJ2-7; unclear D gene. The length of the CDR3 is 11 residues. V lost 1 base and J 7 bases, leaving 5 bases between the germline ends. Germline CDR1 is MGHDK and CDR2 is SYGVNS. CDR3 loop: CASSESTEQYF. The CDR3 nucleotides are TGTGCCAGCAGTGAATCTACAGAGCAGTACTTC.

In its sample, this clonotype was seen many times. This chain links TRBV12-3 or TRBV12-4 with TRBJ1-5; D is undetermined. This CDR3 has 15 amino acids. The germline V and J ends were trimmed by 4 bases and 2 bases, with 12 bases remaining between them. The chain's CDR3 is CASSSEDACNQPQHF. Here the CDR3 DNA reads TGTGCCAGCAGTTCGGAGGACGCATGCAATCAGCCCCAGCATTTT.

This clonotype was found many times. This sequence joins TRBV30 and TRBJ1-1; no reliable D call. The CDR3 runs to 10 residues. Germline assignment: CDR1 GTSNPN and CDR2 SVGIG (reference sequence). V was shortened by 1 base and J by 6 bases, with 3 bases between the two germline ends. DNA of the CDR3: TGTGCCTGGAGTGCGGCTGAAGCTTTCTTT. Its protein product is CAWSAAEAFF.

CDR3 in DNA: TGCGCCAGCAGCTTGGCGATCCAGGGAATCACTGAAGCTTTCTTT. Residues: CASSLAIQGITEAFF. This chain connects TRBV5-1 to TRBJ1-1, with a weak D call TRBD1 (5 bases). Between the trimmed V and J ends, which lost 0 bases and 4 bases, there was a span of 13 bases. The germline V gene encodes CDR1 SGHRS and CDR2 YFSETQ. CDR3 length: 15 amino acids.

The CDR3: CASSLVSRTGSYEQYF. CDR3 bases: TGTGCCAGCAGCTTAGTCTCACGGACAGGGTCCTACGAGCAGTACTTC. The chain couples TRBV11-2 to TRBJ2-7; 8 bases agree with TRBD1. After removal of 1 base from V and 1 base from J, the junction contained 6 bases not matched to a gene. The length of the CDR3 is 16 residues. Germline CDR1 and CDR2: SGHAT and FQNNGV.

Many counts were recorded for this clonotype. This chain links TRBV28 with TRBJ2-7, with no clear D. The germline V and J ends were trimmed by 6 bases and 5 bases, with 14 bases remaining between them. Germline lookup yields CDR1 MDHEN and CDR2 SYDVKM. The CDR3 runs 13 residues. The CDR3 coding sequence is TGTGCCAGCAGCCCACCGGGTGAGGACGAGCAGTACTTC. Translating gives CASSPPGEDEQYF.

At least ten counts were recorded for this clonotype. V usage is TRBV11-3 and J usage is TRBJ1-2; D is uncertain. There are 13 residues in the CDR3. Per the germline V gene, CDR1 is SGHNT and CDR2 is YENEEA. V lost 7 bases and J 6 bases, leaving 15 bases between the germline ends. CDR3: CASTREGLDGYTF. In DNA, the CDR3 is TGTGCCAGCACCCGAGAGGGATTAGATGGCTACACCTTC.